The 14 T cell receptor beta chains listed next were all sequenced from one sample in a study of OX40 agonist ivuxolimab in advanced cancers. The method was immunoSEQ multiplex PCR; TCRdb's version includes in-frame clones alone and lacks a portion of them. The repertoire holds tens of thousands of clones, roughly 90% seen once, with 5.5% to 7% in the top ten. The sample here was CD4+ or CD8+ T cells sorted from blood, taken in a trial of the OX40 agonist ivuxolimab. These receptor sequences come from an adult with an advanced solid tumor such as melanoma, head and neck, liver or kidney cancer.

DNA for the CDR3: TGTGCCAGCAGTTTGTGGGGGGTTCCCTCGGACGAGCAGTACTTC. Protein product: CASSLWGVPSDEQYF. This chain joins TRBV27 and TRBJ2-7, with D possibly being TRBD2 (6 bases). V gave up 3 bases and J gave up 5 bases, with 17 bases separating them. The length of the CDR3 is 15 residues. CDR1 MNHEY and CDR2 SMNVEV come from the germline V gene (reference sequence).

The V call is TRBV7-9, the J call TRBJ1-3; D is unresolved. With 2 bases removed from V and 0 bases from J, the gap between germline ends came to 11 bases. The germline CDR1 and CDR2 sequences are SEHNR and FQNEAQ (reference sequence). This CDR3 region has 16 residues. The CDR3 bases are TGTGCCAGCAGCTTACTTGCCAGCCTCTCTGGAAACACCATATATTTT. This gives the protein CASSLLASLSGNTIYF.

V usage is TRBV7-8 and J usage is TRBJ2-2; the match to TRBD1 covers 9 bases. V trimming: 2 bases; J trimming: 4 bases; junction bases outside the gene matches: 8. The germline CDR1 and CDR2 sequences are SGHVS and FQNEAQ. The CDR3 sequence is 17 residues long. CDR3 protein: CASSLTAGTGSTGELFF. The CDR3 nucleotides are TGTGCCAGCAGCTTAACGGCCGGGACAGGGAGCACCGGGGAGCTGTTTTTT.

The chain is built from TRBV10-2 and TRBJ2-5, with 13 bases lining up with TRBD2. The ends lost 6 bases at V and 1 base at J; junction bases unmatched: 5. The CDR3 is 16 residues long. The germline V gene encodes CDR1 WSHSY and CDR2 SAAADI. CDR3 amino acids: CASRWGTSGAQETQYF. As DNA, the CDR3 is TGCGCCAGCAGGTGGGGGACTAGCGGGGCCCAAGAGACCCAGTACTTC.

The CDR3 DNA reads as TGTGCCAGCAGCCCGGGACAGGAATACTATGGCTACACCTTC. Its translation: CASSPGQEYYGYTF. The gene calls are TRBV5-4 and TRBJ1-2, with 8 bases matching TRBD1. The ends lost 4 bases at V and 3 bases at J; junction bases unmatched: 5. The CDR3 runs 14 residues. Germline V gene sequence: CDR1 SGHNT, CDR2 YYREEE (reference sequence).

As DNA, the CDR3 is TGTGCCAGCAGCTTTTCGGGGGCAGATACGCAGTATTTT. It encodes CASSFSGADTQYF. The rearrangement uses TRBV5-4 and TRBJ2-3; D possibly corresponds to TRBD2 (6 bases). Trimming pared 2 bases from V and 4 bases from J, leaving 8 bases between. Germline V gene data show CDR1 as SGHNT and CDR2 as YYREEE (reference sequence). There are 13 residues in the CDR3.

The CDR3 bases are TGTGCTGGAGAAGGCCCGACAGGGGGCAAACTGTTTTTT. Translated, it gives CAGEGPTGGKLFF. The chain recombines TRBV30 with TRBJ1-4, with 10 positions matching TRBD1. This CDR3 region has 13 residues. In germline, CDR1 is GTSNPN, CDR2 SVGIG (reference sequence).

The chain combines TRBV9 with TRBJ1-4; 9 nucleotides agree with TRBD1. Trimming took 0 bases from V and 8 from J; bases not matched to a gene: 8. This CDR3 is 16 amino acids long. CDR1 SGDLS and CDR2 YYNGEE come from the germline V gene. The CDR3 loop is CASSVEQGQGREKLFF. As DNA, the CDR3 is TGTGCCAGCAGCGTAGAGCAGGGACAGGGAAGAGAAAAACTGTTTTTT.

This rearrangement joins TRBV6-1 to TRBJ2-7, with unresolved D. With 8 bases removed from V and 0 bases from J, the gap between germline ends came to 17 bases. CDR1 and CDR2 (germline): MNHNS, SASEGT. This CDR3 region has 15 residues. The CDR3, as DNA: TGTGCCAGCGCGACCGAGGTGCTGATCTCCTACGAGCAGTACTTC. Translated, it gives CASATEVLISYEQYF.

In its sample, this clone was seen once. The gene calls are TRBV30 and TRBJ2-2; 10 nucleotides align to TRBD2. V lost 7 bases to trimming and J lost 3 bases; unmatched junction nucleotides: 8. The CDR3 loop spans 15 amino acids. Germline values: CDR1 GTSNPN, CDR2 SVGIG (reference sequence). The CDR3, as DNA: TGTGCCTCCCCCTGGACTAGCGGAGACACCGGGGAGCTGTTTTTT. Translation gives CASPWTSGDTGELFF. Using reference TRBV30 and TRBJ2-2 for the parts outside the CDR3, the full variable domain is SQTIHQWPATLVQPVGSPLSLECTVEGTSNPNLYWYRQAAGRGLQLLFYSVGIGQISSEVPQNLSASRPQDRQFILSSKKLLLSDSGFYLCASPWTSGDTGELFFGEGSRLTVL.

The V gene is TRBV19, the J gene TRBJ1-2; weak D call: TRBD1 (5 bases). The ends were cut back, 5 bases at V and 6 bases at J, with 16 bases in the middle. Germline V gene sequence: CDR1 LNHDA, CDR2 SQIVND (reference sequence). This CDR3 has 14 residues. CDR3 nucleotides: TGTGCCAGTAGTCCGTACCGAGGGACTGATGGCTACACCTTC. As protein: CASSPYRGTDGYTF.

The chain is built from TRBV28 and TRBJ1-2, with a tentative D call TRBD1 (5 bases). The germline V and J ends were trimmed by 4 bases and 2 bases, with 8 bases remaining between them. The CDR3 covers 13 residues. Germline V gene sequence: CDR1 MDHEN, CDR2 SYDVKM. CDR3 sequence reads: CASSSDSNYGYTF. The CDR3 DNA reads TGTGCCAGCAGTTCAGACAGCAACTATGGCTACACCTTC.

The rearrangement links TRBV14 to TRBJ1-2; D unresolved. Trimming removed 1 base at V and 5 bases at J, with 17 bases between. CDR1 is SGHDN, CDR2 FVKESK, per germline. The CDR3 has 16 amino acids. CDR3 protein: CASSQAYTTSRYGYTF. Written as DNA, the CDR3 is TGTGCCAGCAGCCAAGCTTACACTACGTCCCGATATGGCTACACCTTC.

Concerning this clone: A much larger clone is a single base away; this may be a read error. V is TRBV11-2 and J is TRBJ1-6; 10 bases line up with TRBD1. Germline V gives CDR1 SGHAT, CDR2 FQNNGV. This CDR3 is built from 18 residues. In nucleotides, the CDR3 is TGTGCCAACAGCTTTCCGACAGGGGGCAGAACCTATAATTCACCCCTCCACTTT. This codes for CANSFPTGGRTYNSPLHF.